Listed below are T cell receptor beta chains from one sample, sequenced in a study of healthy donors' naive CD4 and CD8 T cells. TCRdb processed the reads anew with MiXCR; each CDR3 protein has one entry. The sample carries around 180,000 distinct CDR3 sequences, around 74% recorded once. What was sequenced was naive CD4+ and CD8+ T cells sorted from blood, pooled from several donors. The origin of the receptors is a pool of human donors in good health; the sample pools cells from several healthy donors. Each CDR3 is given with its conserved first and last residue. Fields, in order: V gene, D gene, J gene, CDR3 length, CDR3 protein. The D gene is left open where the match is weak.

>TRBV29-1|TRBD1|TRBJ1-5|13
CSVREGAYQPQHF
>TRBV20-1|NA|TRBJ1-6|15
CSARVRQEYNSPLHF
>TRBV29-1|TRBD2|TRBJ2-3|14
CSVSGLAGADTQYF
>TRBV29-1|TRBD1|TRBJ2-4|18
CSVRDRQLSRRAKNIQYF
>TRBV6-2/TRBV6-3|NA|TRBJ2-7|12
CASSYLVDEQYF
>TRBV29-1|NA|TRBJ1-1|12
CSAGRLNTEAFF
>TRBV19|TRBD1|TRBJ2-7|15
CASSEDRRSSYEQYF
>TRBV5-1|NA|TRBJ1-1|15
CASSLDTDRYTEAFF
>TRBV29-1|TRBD2|TRBJ2-1|17
CSGAAGTSGRNYNEQFF
>TRBV29-1|TRBD1|TRBJ2-2|15
CSVERGRGHTGELFF
>TRBV19|NA|TRBJ2-5|15
CASSPSSSDGETQYF
>TRBV6-5|NA|TRBJ1-2|15
CASSYSRAPNYGYTF
>TRBV29-1|TRBD1|TRBJ1-1|14
CSVGGQGGYTEAFF
>TRBV24-1|NA|TRBJ2-1|13
CATSDQDRVEQFF
>TRBV29-1|NA|TRBJ1-2|14
CSVEDTRGGIGYTF
>TRBV5-4|TRBD1|TRBJ2-1|15
CASSVASTGFHEQFF
>TRBV5-1|NA|TRBJ1-2|14
CASSLGPENYGYTF
>TRBV20-1|TRBD2|TRBJ2-1|15
CSAREPGAGGDEQFF
>TRBV6-5|TRBD2|TRBJ2-1|18
CASSQGLAGGISYNEQFF
>TRBV27|NA|TRBJ2-7|16
CASSLSGGLWSYEQYF
>TRBV18|NA|TRBJ2-7|14
CASSPPEGRYEQYF
>TRBV30|NA|TRBJ2-1|15
CAWSDAEGSYNEQFF
>TRBV6-2/TRBV6-3|NA|TRBJ2-7|14
CASRSGGLFYEQYF
>TRBV29-1|TRBD2|TRBJ2-7|14
CSVSRTSGSYEQYF
>TRBV20-1|NA|TRBJ1-1|13
CSAIGQPNTEAFF
>TRBV11-2|TRBD1|TRBJ2-1|15
CASSLDRVTHNEQFF
>TRBV4-1|NA|TRBJ1-5|13
CASSQGSHQPQHF
>TRBV15|NA|TRBJ2-2|17
CATSRGGPGQNTGELFF
>TRBV29-1|TRBD1|TRBJ1-2|14
CSGGGQGEYYGYTF
>TRBV10-3|NA|TRBJ1-1|13
CASSDGMNIEAFF
>TRBV6-5|TRBD1|TRBJ1-1|14
CASSYGTANTEAFF
>TRBV10-3|NA|TRBJ2-7|14
CAISEEGVGYEQYF
>TRBV12-3/TRBV12-4|NA|TRBJ1-1|14
CASSPRTENTEAFF
>TRBV27|NA|TRBJ1-1|15
CASGGRGAVNTEAFF
>TRBV27|NA|TRBJ2-7|12
CASSSDSNEQYF
>TRBV19|NA|TRBJ1-2|17
CASSSLFRAATNYGYTF
>TRBV29-1|TRBD2|NA|19
CSVELLASGRKGPSYEQYF
>TRBV7-9|NA|TRBJ2-7|12
CASSRFGLEQYF
>TRBV6-5|NA|TRBJ1-2|14
CASRPTDSYYGYTF
>TRBV27|TRBD1|TRBJ2-7|14
CASSSDRDSYEQYF
>TRBV29-1|NA|TRBJ1-1|12
CSVDEGGPGAFF
>TRBV7-8|NA|TRBJ2-7|15
CASSLALVRGHEQYF
>TRBV4-3|NA|TRBJ2-5|14
CASSPGRRQETQYF
>TRBV20-1|NA|TRBJ2-1|14
CSARGGEFYNEQFF
>TRBV19|NA|TRBJ2-5|15
CASSPGQRNQETQYF
>TRBV19|NA|TRBJ1-6|12
CASSPGNSPLHF
>TRBV12-3/TRBV12-4|NA|TRBJ2-3|10
CASSLDTQYF
>TRBV5-4|TRBD2|TRBJ2-1|15
CASSYLAGFNNEQFF
>TRBV5-6|TRBD1|TRBJ2-5|15
CASTLWGQGRETQYF
>TRBV6-2/TRBV6-3|NA|TRBJ2-7|12
CASSYEANEQYF
>TRBV11-1|TRBD1|TRBJ2-7|17
CASSLETPGGKLREQYF
>TRBV27|NA|TRBJ1-6|14
CASSGSFYNSPLHF
>TRBV11-1|NA|TRBJ1-1|13
CASSLWEKTEAFF
>TRBV19|NA|TRBJ1-1|14
CASSIGSRNTEAFF
>TRBV15|TRBD2|TRBJ2-3|20
CATSRAGINSGRVLTDTQYF
>TRBV5-5|TRBD2|TRBJ2-7|13
CASSFSREREQYF
>TRBV27|NA|TRBJ1-5|13
CASTASATQPQHF